This TCR beta chain was captured by sequencing in a study of OX40 agonist ivuxolimab in advanced cancers. Across the study: Patients enrolled in dose escalation were diagnosed with hepatocellular carcinoma, melanoma, renal cell or head and neck cancer.

Clones were sequenced by immunoSEQ multiplex PCR, and TCRdb holds only the in-frame ones, with some missing. The sample consists of roughly 45,000 clones, approximately 88% of them appearing once. Prior autoimmune disease or systemic immunosuppression barred patients. This clone was found a few times. Antigen: not known. Study observations and caveats: There were also nonresponders showing low normalized T-cell clonal expansion.

V shed 1 base and J 4 bases; nucleotides not matched to a gene: 8. This CDR3 contains 16 residues. Germline V gene sequence: CDR1 SGHDN, CDR2 FVKESK. The TCR sequence derives from an adult with an advanced solid tumor such as melanoma, head and neck, liver or kidney cancer. This chain links TRBV14 with TRBJ2-5; 8 bases map to TRBD1. Here the sequenced sample was CD4+ or CD8+ T cells sorted from blood, taken in a trial of the OX40 agonist ivuxolimab. The CDR3 loop reads CASSQGKDRAPETQYF. DNA of the CDR3: TGTGCCAGCAGCCAAGGTAAGGACAGGGCCCCAGAGACCCAGTACTTC.